This T cell receptor (beta chain) was identified during a study of blood T cell repertoires in COVID-19. The wider study: PBMCs, B-cell-depleted T cells, or T cells were the source of the cDNA or gDNA that made up the material.

The repertoire was sequenced with immunoSEQ multiplex PCR; TCRdb's copy has only in-frame clones and lacks some. The data hold about 260,000 clones, with around 93% observed a single time. Trimming pared 6 bases from V and 6 bases from J, leaving 11 bases between. The CDR3 has 12 amino acids. Germline assignment: CDR1 KGHSH and CDR2 LQKENI. Participants were aged about 18 to 100 years from approximately 25 US areas. This chain links TRBV18 with TRBJ1-1; TRBD1 might be the D (5 bases). Sample: PBMCs or T cells enriched from blood (not recorded which). This TCR was recovered from a man in his forties who had been exposed to COVID-19. DNA for the CDR3: TGTGCCAGCTCGCAGGGTTTCGCTGAAGCTTTCTTT. Translation gives CASSQGFAEAFF. The full variable domain, with the rest looked up from reference TRBV18 and TRBJ1-1, is NAGVMQNPRHLVRRRGQEARLRCSPMKGHSHVYWYRQLPEEGLKFMVYLQKENIIDESGMPKERFSAEFPKEGPSILRIQQVVRGDSAAYFCASSQGFAEAFFGQGTRLTVV.